These 2 T cell receptor beta chains came from one sample sequenced in a study of cytomegalovirus exposure and HLA in healthy donors. The study ran its PCR with 60 Vbeta and 13 Jbeta primers. Clones were sequenced by immunoSEQ multiplex PCR, and TCRdb holds only the in-frame ones, with some missing. The table lists 250,000 to 350,000 clones, under 80% of them singletons. Material: PBMCs. All receptors come from a female donor in good health and CMV-seronegative.

The chain links TRBV11-3 to TRBJ2-7, with 7 bases matching TRBD1. The CDR3 runs to 14 residues. V lost 2 bases and J lost 2; bases outside the gene matches: 3. Germline loops: CDR1 SGHNT, CDR2 YENEEA. The CDR3 spells CASSLRDRPYEQYF. As DNA, the CDR3 is TGTGCCAGCAGCTTAAGGGACAGACCCTACGAGCAGTACTTC.

The rearrangement joins TRBV2 to TRBJ1-2; TRBD1 matches 9 bases. Losses at the gene ends were 2 bases for V and 8 bases for J; bases not matched to a gene: 6. The CDR3 is 14 amino acids. Germline assignment: CDR1 SNHLY and CDR2 FYNNEI. The CDR3 DNA reads TGTGCCAGCAGTGAACAAGGGACAGGGAGGGGCTACACCTTC. This encodes CASSEQGTGRGYTF.